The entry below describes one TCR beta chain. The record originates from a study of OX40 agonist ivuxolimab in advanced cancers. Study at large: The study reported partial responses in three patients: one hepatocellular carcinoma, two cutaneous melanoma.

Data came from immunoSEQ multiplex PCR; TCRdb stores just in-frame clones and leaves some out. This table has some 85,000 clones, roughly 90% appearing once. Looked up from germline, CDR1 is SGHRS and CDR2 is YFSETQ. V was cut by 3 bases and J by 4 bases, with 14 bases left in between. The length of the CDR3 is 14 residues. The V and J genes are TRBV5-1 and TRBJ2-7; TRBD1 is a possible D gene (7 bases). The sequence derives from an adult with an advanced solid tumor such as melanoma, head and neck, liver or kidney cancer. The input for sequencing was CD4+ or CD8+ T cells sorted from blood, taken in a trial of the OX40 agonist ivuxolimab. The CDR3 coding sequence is TGCGCCAGCAGCTGGAGGGGGGACAGTTACGAGCAGTACTTC. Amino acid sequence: CASSWRGDSYEQYF.